A selection of T cell receptor beta chains follows, all from one sample in a study of identical twins. TCRdb called the 5' RACE reads again in MiXCR, with one record for every CDR3 protein. The sample lists 500,000 to 550,000 distinct CDR3 sequences; around 24% were seen once. This sample was also put to use in a study of yellow fever vaccine responses in identical twins.

The specimen sequenced was CD4+ T cells sorted from blood. These receptors came from a woman under 30 in good health. The CDR3 runs from the conserved cysteine through the conserved F or W. D genes are given only for firm matches. Not every row has a clone size; where given, it reads once, few, many or a size class.

D gene: .; V gene: TRBV9; J gene: TRBJ1-6; clone size: .; CDR3 DNA: TGTGCCAGCAGCGTAGTGGTCAGGGGTTGGTCACCCCTCCACTTT; CDR3 protein: CASSVVVRGWSPLHF
D gene: .; V gene: TRBV3-1; J gene: TRBJ2-5; clone size: few; CDR3 DNA: TGTGCCAGCAGCCCTCCCCTAGGACAAGAGACCCAGTACTTC; CDR3 protein: CASSPPLGQETQYF
D gene: .; V gene: TRBV7-2; J gene: TRBJ2-3; clone size: .; CDR3 DNA: TGTGCCAGCAGCTTAGTGGGCTTCACAGATACGCAGTATTTT; CDR3 protein: CASSLVGFTDTQYF
D gene: .; V gene: TRBV6-5; J gene: TRBJ2-3; clone size: once; CDR3 DNA: TGTGCCAGCAGTTACTACCCTTATCGGGCAGGGCGTGACGCAAATACGCAGTATTTT; CDR3 protein: CASSYYPYRAGRDANTQYF
D gene: TRBD1; V gene: TRBV6-1; J gene: TRBJ2-1; clone size: .; CDR3 DNA: TGTGCCAGCATGTCGACAGGGGGAAACAATGAGCAGTTCTTC; CDR3 protein: CASMSTGGNNEQFF
D gene: .; V gene: TRBV11-2; J gene: TRBJ2-5; clone size: .; CDR3 DNA: TGTGCCAGCAGCCACGGGCAGTGGGAAGAGACCCAGTACTTC; CDR3 protein: CASSHGQWEETQYF
D gene: .; V gene: TRBV18; J gene: TRBJ1-5; clone size: .; CDR3 DNA: TGTGCCAGCTCACCAGCGGGGGCGGGGGGCAATCAGCCCCAGCATTTT; CDR3 protein: CASSPAGAGGNQPQHF
D gene: .; V gene: TRBV6-2/TRBV6-3; J gene: TRBJ1-1; clone size: many; CDR3 DNA: TGTGCCACCCACCTATCGCGGCTGAACACTGAAGCTTTCTTT; CDR3 protein: CATHLSRLNTEAFF
D gene: TRBD2; V gene: TRBV18; J gene: TRBJ2-1; clone size: .; CDR3 DNA: TGTGCCAGCTCACCACCGGCGGGAGCTACCTACAATGAGCAGTTCTTC; CDR3 protein: CASSPPAGATYNEQFF
D gene: .; V gene: TRBV5-5; J gene: TRBJ1-5; clone size: .; CDR3 DNA: TGTGCCAGCAGCTTGGAAGGGAGCCCGAGTCAGCCCCAGCATTTT; CDR3 protein: CASSLEGSPSQPQHF
D gene: .; V gene: TRBV5-1; J gene: TRBJ2-3; clone size: few; CDR3 DNA: TGCGCCAGCAGCCAGGATCCTAGCACAGATACGCAGTATTTT; CDR3 protein: CASSQDPSTDTQYF
D gene: .; V gene: TRBV12-3/TRBV12-4; J gene: TRBJ2-7; clone size: .; CDR3 DNA: TGTGCCAGCAGGTTTTCCTACGAGCAGTACTTC; CDR3 protein: CASRFSYEQYF
D gene: .; V gene: TRBV20-1; J gene: TRBJ2-2; clone size: few; CDR3 DNA: TGCAGTGCGAGTTTGGGGACCTACACCGGGGAGCTGTTTTTT; CDR3 protein: CSASLGTYTGELFF
D gene: .; V gene: TRBV5-6; J gene: TRBJ2-5; clone size: few; CDR3 DNA: TGTGCCAGCAGCCCGACACCAACGACAGGACAAGAGACCCAGTACTTC; CDR3 protein: CASSPTPTTGQETQYF
D gene: TRBD1; V gene: TRBV10-3; J gene: TRBJ2-2; clone size: .; CDR3 DNA: TGTGCCATCACCGGAGCGGACAGGGCGAACACCGGGGAGCTGTTTTTT; CDR3 protein: CAITGADRANTGELFF
D gene: .; V gene: TRBV3-1; J gene: TRBJ2-3; clone size: .; CDR3 DNA: TGTGCCAGCAGCCAAGGGTCGCGGGATACGCAGTATTTT; CDR3 protein: CASSQGSRDTQYF
D gene: .; V gene: TRBV27; J gene: TRBJ1-6; clone size: few; CDR3 DNA: TGTGCCAGCAGTTTATCCGCAAATGGGGGCCTGGTGGGATCACCCCTCCACTTT; CDR3 protein: CASSLSANGGLVGSPLHF
D gene: TRBD2; V gene: TRBV20-1; J gene: TRBJ2-1; clone size: .; CDR3 DNA: TGCAGTGCTAGAACTAGCGGAAATGAGCAGTTCTTC; CDR3 protein: CSARTSGNEQFF
D gene: .; V gene: TRBV27; J gene: TRBJ2-3; clone size: .; CDR3 DNA: TGTGCCAGCAGTTTAAACCAGGCAGATACGCAGTATTTT; CDR3 protein: CASSLNQADTQYF
D gene: TRBD1; V gene: TRBV20-1; J gene: TRBJ1-6; clone size: .; CDR3 DNA: TGCAGTGCTAGAGACGGGACAGATAATTCACCCCTCCACTTT; CDR3 protein: CSARDGTDNSPLHF
D gene: .; V gene: TRBV6-5; J gene: TRBJ2-1; clone size: .; CDR3 DNA: TGTGCCAGCAATTTGATAGCGGACTCCTACAATGAGCAGTTCTTC; CDR3 protein: CASNLIADSYNEQFF
D gene: .; V gene: TRBV6-5; J gene: TRBJ1-1; clone size: .; CDR3 DNA: TGTGCCAGCAGTTACGATGGGTTTAGCACTGAAGCTTTCTTT; CDR3 protein: CASSYDGFSTEAFF
D gene: .; V gene: TRBV6-1; J gene: TRBJ2-3; clone size: .; CDR3 DNA: TGTGCCAGCACTCTAGACAAGGGAAGGTACGATACGCAGTATTTT; CDR3 protein: CASTLDKGRYDTQYF